The T cell receptor beta chain described here comes from a study of blood T cells in healthy people across ages. Study-wide findings and caveats: Older age went with lower TCR beta diversity per million T cells, in a roughly linear way.

It was with a sample-barcoded 5' primer and a J-beta primer mix that a second PCR of roughly 7 to 12 cycles was run. MiXCR, applied by TCRdb to the 5' RACE reads, yields one record per CDR3 protein. The sample includes about 1.6 million distinct CDR3 sequences, 34% of them seen just once. Germline V gene lookup returns CDR1 KGHSH and CDR2 LQKENI. There are 11 residues in the CDR3. The individuals who served as donors were healthy Caucasians living in Russia, aged roughly 6 to 100. Isolation of PBMCs gave at least 6 million cells per sample. A word on this clonotype: Its target is unknown.

The sample taken for sequencing was blood. The V and J genes are TRBV18 and TRBJ2-5; weak D call: TRBD2 (5 bases). The J call may be mistaken, given a closer DNA end match to TRBJ2-7. This receptor was taken from a woman in her twenties or thirties in good health. The CDR3 protein is CAKGSLPEQYF. In DNA form, the CDR3 reads TGTGCCAAAGGGAGCCTCCCCGAGCAGTACTTC.